The rows below give T cell receptor beta chains drawn from one sample of a study of CD8 T cells in ankylosing spondylitis. MiXCR, applied by TCRdb to the 5' RACE reads, yields one record per CDR3 protein. The profile covers a few hundred thousand distinct CDR3 sequences, with approximately 8.2% appearing a single time and more than 14% taken by the ten largest. Source material: blood, either unsorted or a sorted T cell fraction (not recorded which). These receptors all stem from a male donor with ankylosing spondylitis. Each CDR3 is given with its conserved first and last residue. The D gene is left open where the match is weak. Clone size is not always given. Where it is, it says once, few, many or a class for expanded clones.

d_gene,j_gene,v_gene,len,abundance,CDR3nt,CDR3aa
TRBD2,TRBJ2-7,TRBV7-8,14,many,TGTGCCAGCAGCTTGCCCGTAGGACTAGCGGAGGAGTACTTC,CASSLPVGLAEEYF
TRBD2,TRBJ2-1,TRBV9,16,-,TGTGCCAGCAGCCCCTTTGGCGGGAGAGCCTTCGATGAGCAGTTCTTC,CASSPFGGRAFDEQFF
-,TRBJ1-5,TRBV20-1,15,many,TGCAGTGCTAGACCTGCCAGGGGCCGCAATCAGCCCCAGCATTTT,CSARPARGRNQPQHF
TRBD2,TRBJ2-3,TRBV12-3/TRBV12-4,18,-,TGTGCCAGCAGTCCCTACGGGGTAGCGGGAGCCAGCGCAGATACGCAGTATTTT,CASSPYGVAGASADTQYF
TRBD1,TRBJ1-6,TRBV14,15,-,TGTGCCAGCAGCCAGGGACAGCAGAATAATTCACCCCTCCACTTT,CASSQGQQNNSPLHF
TRBD1,TRBJ2-3,TRBV2,14,-,TGTGCCAGCACTAGGGACAGCTCTACAGATACGCAGTATTTT,CASTRDSSTDTQYF
TRBD1,TRBJ2-5,TRBV10-3,15,few,TGTGCCATCAGTGACTACAGGGGACCCCAAGAGACCCAGTACTTC,CAISDYRGPQETQYF
-,TRBJ2-5,TRBV2,12,-,TGTGCCAGCAGTGAATTCATCGAGACCCAGTACTTC,CASSEFIETQYF
-,TRBJ2-3,TRBV5-4,15,many,TGTGCCAGCAAGCTTGATGGGGGGTACACAGATACGCAGTATTTT,CASKLDGGYTDTQYF
TRBD1,TRBJ2-2,TRBV20-1,13,-,TGCAGTGCTGGACAGGGTTGGACCGGGGAGCTGTTTTTT,CSAGQGWTGELFF
-,TRBJ2-1,TRBV27,12,-,TGTGCCAGCAGTGTGGACGCAAATGAGCAGTTCTTC,CASSVDANEQFF
-,TRBJ1-5,TRBV4-1,16,few,TGCGCCAGCAGCCCTTATAGGACGGAGACTGATCAGCCCCAGCATTTT,CASSPYRTETDQPQHF
-,TRBJ1-5,TRBV5-1,16,many,TGCGCCAGCAGCCCAATCAGGGGATATAGCAATCAGCCCCAGCATTTT,CASSPIRGYSNQPQHF
-,TRBJ2-2,TRBV14,15,many,TGTGCCAGCAGACAAATGGGTCAGAACACCGGGGAGCTGTTTTTT,CASRQMGQNTGELFF
TRBD1,TRBJ2-3,TRBV28,15,few,TGTGCCAGCAGTACCCCGGGACAGGGGGCGGATACGCAGTATTTT,CASSTPGQGADTQYF
-,TRBJ2-1,TRBV14,11,many,TGTGCCAGCAGCCAAGGGAATGAGCAGTTCTTC,CASSQGNEQFF
-,TRBJ2-7,TRBV27,14,-,TGTGCCAGCCGCAGTACAGGGCGCTCCTACGAGCAGTACTTC,CASRSTGRSYEQYF
-,TRBJ2-7,TRBV20-1,11,few,TGCAGTGCTGCAGAATCCTACGAGCAGTACTTC,CSAAESYEQYF
-,TRBJ2-1,TRBV27,14,many,TGTGCCAGCAGTTTGAACCTAGCTTACAATGAGCAGTTCTTC,CASSLNLAYNEQFF
-,TRBJ2-3,TRBV11-1,18,-,TGTGCCAGCAGCTTGCCGCTTGGGCCAGCCTCTAGCACAGATACGCAGTATTTT,CASSLPLGPASSTDTQYF
-,TRBJ1-1,TRBV5-1,16,many,TGCGCCAGCAGCCCGGGAGGGGGGGCAGGAAAAACTGAAGCTTTCTTT,CASSPGGGAGKTEAFF
-,TRBJ2-2,TRBV5-1,15,-,TGCGCCAGCAGCTCATCTAGCGTTCGGACCGGGGAGCTGTTTTTT,CASSSSSVRTGELFF
-,TRBJ1-2,TRBV15,15,-,TGTGCCACCAGCAGAGATCGGTTAACAGCTAATGGCTACACCTTC,CATSRDRLTANGYTF
-,TRBJ1-5,TRBV3-1,17,few,TGTGCCAGCAGCCAGACTTTTGGAGGGTATAGCAATCAGCCCCAGCATTTT,CASSQTFGGYSNQPQHF
-,TRBJ1-6,TRBV2,13,-,TGTGCCAGCAGTGAAAGGGAGCGCTCACCCCTCCACTTT,CASSERERSPLHF
-,TRBJ2-7,TRBV7-9,15,few,TGTGCCAGCAGCCCCGGGCAGACCACCTCCTACGAGCAGTACTTC,CASSPGQTTSYEQYF
TRBD2,TRBJ2-1,TRBV14,18,-,TGTGCCAGCAGCCAAGATGTACTAGCGGGAATTTGGGGCAATGAGCAGTTCTTC,CASSQDVLAGIWGNEQFF
-,TRBJ1-2,TRBV7-9,14,few,TGTGCCAGCAGCAGCGTCCGGGGGGGCTATGGCTACACCTTC,CASSSVRGGYGYTF